This T cell receptor (beta chain) was profiled in a study of neurological immune-mediated disorders. This CDR3 has 15 amino acids. V trimming: 2 bases; J trimming: 3 bases; junction bases outside the gene matches: 5. Germline CDR1 DFQATT, CDR2 SNEGSKA (reference sequence). Regarding the study as a whole: No CDR3 amino acid sequences were shared by expanded clones across subjects, suggesting private repertoires in all groups.

5'RACE generated cDNA with 10-nucleotide random UMIs. TCRdb re-called the 5' RACE reads with MiXCR, one entry per CDR3 protein. The sample lists roughly 60,000 distinct CDR3 sequences, over 10% occurring once. This clonotype was recorded many times. No antigen is known for it. This chain connects TRBV20-1 to TRBJ2-1; 9 nucleotides line up with TRBD2. The material sequenced was PBMCs. The receptor was isolated from a man between 60 and 75 years old in good health. The CDR3 protein is CSARPAAGGYNEQFF. DNA of the CDR3: TGCAGTGCTAGACCCGCAGCGGGGGGCTACAATGAGCAGTTCTTC.